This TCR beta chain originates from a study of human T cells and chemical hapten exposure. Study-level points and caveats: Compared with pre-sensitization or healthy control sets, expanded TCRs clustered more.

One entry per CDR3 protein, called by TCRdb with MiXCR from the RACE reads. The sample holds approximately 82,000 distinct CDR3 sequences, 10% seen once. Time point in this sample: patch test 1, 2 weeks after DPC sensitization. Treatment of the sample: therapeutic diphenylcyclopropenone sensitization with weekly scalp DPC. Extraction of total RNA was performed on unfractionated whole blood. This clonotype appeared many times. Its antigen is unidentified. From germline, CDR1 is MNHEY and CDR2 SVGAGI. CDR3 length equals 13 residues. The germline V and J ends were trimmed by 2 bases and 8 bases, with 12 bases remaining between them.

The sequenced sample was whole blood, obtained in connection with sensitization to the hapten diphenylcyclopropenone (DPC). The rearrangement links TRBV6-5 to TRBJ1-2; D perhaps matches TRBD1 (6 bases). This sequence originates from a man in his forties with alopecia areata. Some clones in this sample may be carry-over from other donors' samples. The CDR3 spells CASSYKQGEGYTF. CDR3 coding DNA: TGTGCCAGCAGTTACAAACAGGGAGAAGGCTACACCTTC.